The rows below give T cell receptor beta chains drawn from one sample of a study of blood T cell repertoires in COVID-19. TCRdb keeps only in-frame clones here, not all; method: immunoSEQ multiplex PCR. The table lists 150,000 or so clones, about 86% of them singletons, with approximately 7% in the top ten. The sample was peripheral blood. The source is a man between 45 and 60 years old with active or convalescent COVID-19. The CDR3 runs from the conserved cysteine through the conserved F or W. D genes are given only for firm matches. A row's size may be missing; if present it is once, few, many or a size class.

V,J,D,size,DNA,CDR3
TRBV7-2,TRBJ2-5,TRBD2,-,TGTGCCAGCAGCTTAGTAGGCGGGGGGGCTCCAGAGACCCAGTACTTC,CASSLVGGGAPETQYF
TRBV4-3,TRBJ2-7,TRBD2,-,TGCGCCAGCAGCCAAGAAAGGGGAACTAGCGGGATGTTTACGTTTGAGCAGTACTTC,CASSQERGTSGMFTFEQYF
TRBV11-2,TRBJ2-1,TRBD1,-,TGTGCCAGCAGCTTAGAACGGACAGGGGTGATTCCGTTCTTC,CASSLERTGVIPFF
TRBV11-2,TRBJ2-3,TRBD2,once,TGTGCCAGCAGCTACACTAGCGGGACAGATACGCAGTATTTT,CASSYTSGTDTQYF
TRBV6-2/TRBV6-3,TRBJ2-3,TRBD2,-,TGTGCCAGCAACCCGGGAGGAGTTAATACGCAGTATTTT,CASNPGGVNTQYF
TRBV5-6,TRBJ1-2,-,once,TGTGCCAGCAGCCGTCTTGGCGGCTACACCTTC,CASSRLGGYTF
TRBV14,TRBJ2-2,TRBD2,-,TGTGCCAGCAGCATCCGACTAGCGGCGAACACCGGGGAGCTGTTTTTT,CASSIRLAANTGELFF
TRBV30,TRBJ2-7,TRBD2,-,TGTGCCTGGAGTCCTTACGGGACTAGCACCGCCTACGAGCAGTACTTC,CAWSPYGTSTAYEQYF
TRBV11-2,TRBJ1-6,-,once,TGTGCCAGCAGCTTAACCGGGGATTATAATTCACCCCTCCACTTT,CASSLTGDYNSPLHF
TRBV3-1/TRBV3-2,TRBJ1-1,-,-,TGTGCCAGCAGCCAAGGGGCAGGTATGAACACTGAAGCTTTCTTT,CASSQGAGMNTEAFF
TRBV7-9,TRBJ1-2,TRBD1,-,TGTGCCAGCAGCACCGGGACAGGGGCGACTAGCTACACCTTC,CASSTGTGATSYTF
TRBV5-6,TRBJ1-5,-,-,TGTGCCAGCAGCTTGCAAAGGGGTACAGGCCATCAGCCCCAGCATTTT,CASSLQRGTGHQPQHF
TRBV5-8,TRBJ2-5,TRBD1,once,TGTGCCAGCAGCCTACGACAGGGGGCAGGAGAGACCCAGTACTTC,CASSLRQGAGETQYF
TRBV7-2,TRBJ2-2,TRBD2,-,TGTGCCAGCAGCTACGCCTGGGAGGGCCGACCTGGTGGGGAGCTGTTTTTT,CASSYAWEGRPGGELFF
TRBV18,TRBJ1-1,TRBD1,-,TGTGCCAGCTCACCAGCGGCAGGGGGAGTGAACACTGAAGCTTTCTTT,CASSPAAGGVNTEAFF
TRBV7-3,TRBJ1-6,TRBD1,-,TGTGCCAGCAGCCTAACGGGACAGGGGAATTCACCCCTCCACTTT,CASSLTGQGNSPLHF
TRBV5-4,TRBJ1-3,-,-,TGTGCCAGCAGCTTTCAGGGTTCTGGAAACACCATATATTTT,CASSFQGSGNTIYF
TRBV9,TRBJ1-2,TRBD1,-,TGTGCCAGCAGCGTAGACACAGGGGGCGGCTATGGCTACACCTTC,CASSVDTGGGYGYTF
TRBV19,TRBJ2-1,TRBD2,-,TGTGCCAGTAGTATCCCTACCCGGACTAGCGGGAGGATCAATGAGCAGTTCTTC,CASSIPTRTSGRINEQFF
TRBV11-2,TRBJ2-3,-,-,TGTGCCAGCAGCTTAGGACAGTCAGATACGCAGTATTTT,CASSLGQSDTQYF
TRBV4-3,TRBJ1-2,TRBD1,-,TGCGCCAGCAGCCAAGGGTCTGGGGGACAGGGGGTAGACTATGGCTACACCTTC,CASSQGSGGQGVDYGYTF
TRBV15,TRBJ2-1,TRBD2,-,TGTGCCACCAGGGGGACTAGCGGAAACAATGAGCAGTTCTTC,CATRGTSGNNEQFF
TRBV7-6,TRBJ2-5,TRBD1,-,TGTGCCAGCAGCCCCCGGGACAGGTACCAAGAGACCCAGTACTTC,CASSPRDRYQETQYF
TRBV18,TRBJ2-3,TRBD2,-,TGTGCCAGCCCTAGCGGGGGTAGCACAGATACGCAGTATTTT,CASPSGGSTDTQYF
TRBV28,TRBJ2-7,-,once,TGTGCCAGCAGTTTCCCAGGGGTTCACGAGCAGTACTTC,CASSFPGVHEQYF
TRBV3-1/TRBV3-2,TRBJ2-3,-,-,TGTGCCAGCAGCCAACAGGGGGATACGCAGTATTTT,CASSQQGDTQYF
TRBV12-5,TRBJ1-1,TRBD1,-,TGTGCTAGTGGTCCAACAGGGGGGTACACTGAAGCTTTCTTT,CASGPTGGYTEAFF
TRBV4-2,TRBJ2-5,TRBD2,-,TGTGCCAGCAGCCAAGATCGGGGGAGGGAAGAGACCCAGTACTTC,CASSQDRGREETQYF
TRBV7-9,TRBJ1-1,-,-,TGTGCCAGCAGCTTAGGAGAGAACACTGAAGCTTTCTTT,CASSLGENTEAFF